The 29 T cell receptor beta chains presented below share a single source sample, sequenced in a study of blood T cell repertoires in COVID-19. TCRdb's copy holds only in-frame clones and misses some; the assay was immunoSEQ multiplex PCR. Of around 60,000 clones detected, around 80% appear once; the ten largest clones hold roughly a fifth. What was sequenced was peripheral blood. The receptors stem from a young man with COVID-19, enrolled during active disease.

The V and J genes are TRBV28 and TRBJ2-7, with D perhaps TRBD1 (6 bases). The germline V gene encodes CDR1 MDHEN and CDR2 SYDVKM. This CDR3 has 14 amino acids. V was clipped by 2 bases and J by 4 bases, with 12 bases between them. The CDR3 protein is CASSLINRDYEQYF. The DNA for the CDR3 is TGTGCCAGCAGTTTAATTAACAGGGATTACGAGCAGTACTTC.

The chain employs TRBV10-2 and TRBJ2-6; D is unresolved. Germline CDR1 and CDR2: WSHSY and SAAADI. With 7 bases removed from V and 4 bases from J, the gap between germline ends came to 17 bases. The CDR3 has 16 amino acids. The CDR3 reads CASKELKAAGANVLTF. The DNA for the CDR3 is TGCGCCAGCAAGGAACTAAAGGCGGCGGGGGCCAACGTCCTGACTTTC.

V gene TRBV2 combines with J gene TRBJ2-3; 7 bases are a match to TRBD2. The CDR3 sequence is 15 residues long. Germline V lookup: CDR1 SNHLY, CDR2 FYNNEI. The trim removed 11 bases at V and 2 bases at J, leaving 13 bases unmatched. The CDR3 DNA is TGTGCCTCCTCCCCAGGGACTATCTCCACAGATACGCAGTATTTT. Protein sequence: CASSPGTISTDTQYF. Complete variable domain (other parts from reference TRBV2 and TRBJ2-3): EPEVTQTPSHQVTQMGQEVILRCVPISNHLYFYWYRQILGQKVEFLVSFYNNEISEKSEIFDDQFSVERPDGSNFTLKIRSTKLEDSAMYFCASSPGTISTDTQYFGPGTRLTVL.

The V gene is TRBV24-1, the J gene TRBJ2-5; TRBD2 matches at 8 bases. The V gene's germline CDR1 is KGHDR and CDR2 SFDVKD. The CDR3 covers 16 residues. V shed 3 bases and J 4 bases; nucleotides not matched to a gene: 9. The CDR3, as DNA: TGTGCCACCAGTGATCACACGGGAGGGCCGGGAGAGACCCAGTACTTC. It yields the protein CATSDHTGGPGETQYF.

V is TRBV5-6 and J is TRBJ1-5; D unclear. V lost 2 bases and J 3 bases, leaving 12 bases between the germline ends. Germline V CDR1 and CDR2: SGHDT, YYEEEE. The CDR3 is made up of 15 amino acids. CDR3 nucleotide sequence: TGTGCCAGCAGCTTTGCTGGGCAAAACAATCAGCCCCAGCATTTT. Amino acids: CASSFAGQNNQPQHF.

The V gene is TRBV30, the J gene TRBJ2-7; 7 nucleotides align to TRBD1. Trimming took 1 base from V and 2 from J; bases not matched to a gene: 5. The CDR3 is 14 residues long. Germline V lookup: CDR1 GTSNPN, CDR2 SVGIG (reference sequence). The CDR3 loop is CAWSGDRETYEQYF. The CDR3 region has the DNA TGTGCCTGGAGTGGTGACAGGGAAACCTACGAGCAGTACTTC.

This clone has just a few counts. The chain uses TRBV13 and TRBJ2-5, with 7 bases identical to TRBD1. V lost 3 bases and J lost 7; bases outside the gene matches: 5. Germline V lookup: CDR1 PRHDT, CDR2 FYEKMQ (reference sequence). The CDR3 sequence is 13 residues long. CDR3: CASSFTGVGTQYF. The CDR3, as DNA: TGTGCCAGCAGCTTCACAGGGGTTGGGACCCAGTACTTC.

Worth noting for this clone: Other DNA sequences of this sample code for an identical CDR3. The chain carries TRBV28 and TRBJ2-7; 10 bases align to TRBD1. The CDR3 extends over 15 amino acids. J lost 2 bases, V lost 3 bases, and 4 bases had no gene match. Germline loops: CDR1 MDHEN, CDR2 SYDVKM. DNA of the CDR3: TGTGCCAGCAGTTTCTTGGACAGGGGGACCTACGAGCAGTACTTC. Translation gives CASSFLDRGTYEQYF.

The V and J genes are TRBV6-5 and TRBJ1-5; maybe TRBD1 (6 bases). This CDR3 spans 14 amino acids. Germline V lookup: CDR1 MNHEY, CDR2 SVGAGI. The V gene lost 5 bases and the J gene lost 3 bases, with 11 bases spanning the gap. CDR3 region: CASSRGGINQPQHF. CDR3 in DNA: TGTGCCAGCAGTCGAGGGGGAATCAATCAGCCCCAGCATTTT.

This clone was recorded a few times. The V and J genes are TRBV4-2 and TRBJ2-1; 11 positions match TRBD2. Germline V gene sequence: CDR1 LGHNA, CDR2 YNFKEQ. V lost 0 bases and J lost 6; bases outside the gene matches: 1. The CDR3 runs 15 residues. The CDR3 DNA is TGTGCCAGCAGCCAAGATAGCGGGGGGGCCAATGAGCAGTTCTTC. Translated, it gives CASSQDSGGANEQFF.

The chain joins TRBV18 to TRBJ2-7; maybe TRBD2 (6 bases). Germline-derived CDR1 and CDR2 are KGHSH and LQKENI. Trimming stripped 6 bases from V and 7 bases from J, with 16 bases between. CDR3 length equals 13 residues. CDR3 amino acids: CASSPGAAGEQYF. In nucleotides, the CDR3 is TGTGCCAGCTCCCCAGGAGCGGCGGGGGAGCAGTACTTC.

The chain is built from TRBV5-4 and TRBJ2-4, with 7 positions matching TRBD1. Unmatched junction bases numbered 5, after V lost 4 bases and J lost 7 bases. Germline CDR1 is SGHNT and CDR2 is YYREEE (reference sequence). The CDR3 length is 13 residues. DNA for the CDR3: TGTGCCAGCAGCACCGACAGGGCCAACATTCAGTACTTC. It is translated as CASSTDRANIQYF.

The chain uses TRBV11-2 and TRBJ2-7; 12 nucleotides match TRBD2. The CDR3 contains 15 residues. The junction had 7 bases not matched to a gene; V was cut back by 6 bases and J by 4 bases. Germline lookup yields CDR1 SGHAT and CDR2 FQNNGV. CDR3 in DNA: TGTGCCAGCAGGACCACTAGCGGGAGGAAATACGAGCAGTACTTC. This translates into CASRTTSGRKYEQYF.

This clone came up a few times. This sequence joins TRBV4-1 and TRBJ2-2; D is unresolved. Germline CDR1 is MGHRA and CDR2 is YSYEKL. Trimming took 1 base from V and 7 from J, leaving 10 bases between them. The CDR3 totals 14 residues. The CDR3 coding sequence is TGCGCCAGCAGCCAAGTCAGGTCTATCGGGGAGCTGTTTTTT. As protein: CASSQVRSIGELFF.

V gene TRBV5-1 combines with J gene TRBJ2-1, with D possibly being TRBD2 (5 bases). V lost 4 bases to trimming and J lost 4 bases, with 18 bases between them. In germline, CDR1 is SGHRS, CDR2 YFSETQ. The CDR3 has 16 residues. In nucleotides, the CDR3 is TGCGCCAGCAGCCCCCATGGGGAGATAGGATACAATGAGCAGTTCTTC. Its translation is CASSPHGEIGYNEQFF.

This clone has only a few counts. The V and J genes are TRBV4-1 and TRBJ1-4; TRBD1 matches 8 bases. J lost 10 bases, V lost 4 bases, and 11 bases had no gene match. Germline CDR1 is MGHRA and CDR2 is YSYEKL. The CDR3 has 15 amino acids. This CDR3 is CASSPTGDGGGKLFF. The CDR3 DNA is TGCGCCAGCAGCCCGACAGGGGATGGTGGTGGAAAACTGTTTTTT.

This rearrangement joins TRBV5-6 to TRBJ1-6; no clear D gene. Looked up from germline, CDR1 is SGHDT and CDR2 is YYEEEE. The CDR3 consists of 16 residues. V dropped 3 bases and J dropped 0 bases, with 10 bases sitting between them. CDR3 loop: CASSYHGSSYNSPLHF. The CDR3 DNA reads TGTGCCAGCAGCTATCATGGGAGCTCCTATAATTCACCCCTCCACTTT.

This clone appeared a single time. The chain uses TRBV6-4 and TRBJ1-1; D is ambiguous. Germline values: CDR1 MRHNA, CDR2 SNTAGT. Trimming removed 5 bases at V and 1 base at J, with 11 bases between. The CDR3 spans 14 residues. This chain's CDR3 is CASSQNTGNTEAFF. Here the CDR3 DNA reads TGTGCCAGCAGTCAAAATACGGGGAACACTGAAGCTTTCTTT.

The genes are TRBV20-1 and TRBJ1-5, with D possibly TRBD1 on 5 matching bases. CDR3 size: 12 residues. V gave up 6 bases and J gave up 4 bases, with 10 bases separating them. Germline V gives CDR1 DFQATT, CDR2 SNEGSKA (reference sequence). The CDR3 is CSASRGNQPQHF. DNA of the CDR3: TGCAGTGCGAGTCGGGGGAATCAGCCCCAGCATTTT.

With regard to this clone: Since a much larger clone is just one base distant, this may be a read error. This same CDR3 is encoded by further DNA sequences in the sample. The rearrangement joins TRBV5-4 to TRBJ2-7; 8 positions agree with TRBD1. Per germline, CDR1 SGHNT and CDR2 YYREEE (reference sequence). Trimming cost V 2 bases and J 4 bases; bases outside gene matches: 8. This CDR3 spans 15 amino acids. The DNA of the CDR3 is TGTGCCAGCAGCTTCACCGGGACAGGAACTTACGAGCAGTACTTC. This translates into CASSFTGTGTYEQYF.

V and J are TRBV11-3 and TRBJ2-1; 11 bases agree with TRBD2. Germline-derived CDR1 and CDR2 are SGHNT and YENEEA. After removal of 9 bases from V and 9 bases from J, the junction contained 7 bases not matched to a gene. The CDR3 runs 13 residues. CDR3 bases: TGTGCCAGTATAGCGGGAGGGCGAGGTGAGCAGTTCTTC. Translated: CASIAGGRGEQFF.

The sample holds one count of this clone. V and J are TRBV7-9 and TRBJ1-2; D ambiguous. The CDR3 has 15 amino acids. Trimming cost V 3 bases and J 3 bases, with 14 bases left between them. In germline, CDR1 is SEHNR, CDR2 FQNEAQ (reference sequence). CDR3 residues: CASSFPPDTHYGYTF. In nucleotides, the CDR3 is TGTGCCAGCAGCTTCCCTCCTGACACCCACTATGGCTACACCTTC.

This clone occurred a few times. The genes are TRBV28 and TRBJ2-3, with TRBD2 identical over 11 bases. The length of the CDR3 is 15 residues. J lost 4 bases, V lost 5 bases, and 5 bases had no gene match. CDR1 is MDHEN, CDR2 SYDVKM, per germline. The CDR3, as DNA: TGTGCCAGCAGTATAGCGGGAGGGCGCGCAGATACGCAGTATTTT. It is translated as CASSIAGGRADTQYF.

This sequence joins TRBV27 and TRBJ1-2; weak D call: TRBD1 (6 bases). In germline, CDR1 is MNHEY, CDR2 SMNVEV (reference sequence). V lost 0 bases and J 5 bases, leaving 7 bases between the germline ends. The CDR3 contains 13 residues. The DNA for the CDR3 is TGTGCCAGCAGTTTATCGGGGACATATGGCTACACCTTC. As protein: CASSLSGTYGYTF.

The chain employs TRBV5-4 and TRBJ1-6, with D possibly matching TRBD1 (6 bases). The V end was cut by 1 base, the J end by 7 bases, with 15 bases between. The V gene's germline CDR1 is SGHNT and CDR2 YYREEE (reference sequence). The CDR3 spans 16 residues. This CDR3 is CASSLNPQGQNSPLHF. The DNA of the CDR3 is TGTGCCAGCAGCTTGAACCCCCAGGGGCAAAATTCACCCCTCCACTTT.

J is TRBJ1-1 and V is TRBV2, with TRBD1 matching over 8 bases. Trimming at V came to 2 bases and at J to 5 bases, leaving 1 base not matched to a gene. The CDR3 consists of 13 residues. Germline CDR1 reads SNHLY; CDR2 reads FYNNEI. The CDR3 DNA is TGTGCCAGCAGTGAAAACAGGGGGACTGAAGCTTTCTTT. It encodes CASSENRGTEAFF.

The V and J genes are TRBV19 and TRBJ1-1, with a tentative D call TRBD1 (5 bases). The ends were cut back, 8 bases at V and 0 bases at J, with 16 bases in the middle. The CDR3 extends over 15 amino acids. Germline CDR1 LNHDA, CDR2 SQIVND (reference sequence). CDR3 loop: CASSSGLGLNTEAFF. The CDR3 DNA follows: TGTGCCAGTTCATCAGGGTTAGGGTTGAACACTGAAGCTTTCTTT.

The CDR3 DNA follows: TGTGCCAGCAGCGTAGGGACAGGGGGCGCAACTAATGAAAAACTGTTTTTT. Translation: CASSVGTGGATNEKLFF. This chain uses TRBV9 with TRBJ1-4, with 11 bases identical to TRBD1. This CDR3 is built from 17 residues. With V trimmed by 0 bases and J by 0 bases, 1 base remained unmatched. Germline CDR1 is SGDLS and CDR2 is YYNGEE.

The V gene is TRBV10-1, the J gene TRBJ2-5; TRBD1 aligns across 9 bases. This CDR3 region has 14 residues. CDR1 is WNHNN and CDR2 is SYGVQD in the germline V gene (reference sequence). J lost 5 bases, V lost 6 bases, and 7 bases had no gene match. CDR3 nucleotide sequence: TGCGCCAGCAGCCCCGGGACAGGGAGGGAGACCCAGTACTTC. This sequence encodes CASSPGTGRETQYF.